Reported below is one T cell receptor beta chain. In its sample, this clonotype was seen many times. No antigen is known for it. Base qualities were left out, and no much larger clone turns up one base away. The source of the sample is a study of Graves' ophthalmopathy and Graves' hyperthyroidism (dated by TCRdb to 2016 to 2019). Notes on the research overall: Peripheral blood was collected before any treatment was given, at the time of initial diagnosis. In total, 135 blood samples were TCR-sequenced: 40 to 45 ophthalmopathy, under 85 hyperthyroidism and some 17 hyperthyroidism-to-ophthalmopathy patients. Following sample collection, hyperthyroidism patients were given methimazole at a starting dose of 30 mg daily, and ophthalmopathy patients were given high-dose intravenous methylprednisolone. In roughly 6 hyperthyroidism patients, T-cell repertoires of thyroid tissue and blood were compared. A discovery set of 90 to 100 patients (around 40 ophthalmopathy, 57 stable hyperthyroidism) was enrolled to explore V-J signatures distinguishing ophthalmopathy from hyperthyroidism. The study used TCR beta repertoire signatures to distinguish Graves' ophthalmopathy from Graves' hyperthyroidism and to predict progression to ophthalmopathy. The independent validation cohort included under 20 hyperthyroidism patients plus 17 patients who later progressed from hyperthyroidism to ophthalmopathy.

Patients with ophthalmopathy had moderately to severely active disease, with a Clinical Activity Score of 3 or more, a NOSPECS grade of 4 or more, and a disease duration of less than 3 months. Anyone with other autoimmune diseases, uncontrolled infections, pregnancy or lactation was excluded from the study. Diagnosis relied on clinical symptoms, serum thyroxine, TRAb, thyroid ultrasound and orbital computed tomography. PBMCs were isolated from about 10 ml of fresh peripheral blood by Ficoll-Paque density gradient centrifugation. Trizol reagent was used to extract the total RNA, and its quality was then checked on an Agilent 2100 Bioanalyzer. Per the germline V gene, SGHRS is the CDR1 and YFSETQ is the CDR2. Taken from cysteine to phenylalanine, the CDR3 has 15 residues. CDR3 DNA is the only sequence kept; it has 45 bases, read in frame from the first base. The germline ends are 12 bases apart after V is trimmed by 2 bases and J by 1 base.

Broad study findings and their caveats: The 13-signature model separated ophthalmopathy from stable hyperthyroidism with over 85% sensitivity and less than 83% specificity in cross-validation, and 80%/75% in the test set. Most expanded thyroid clonotypes with frequency above 0.001 were also detected in blood, suggesting blood repertoires may reflect the thyroid immune response. Sample size was not predetermined statistically, and investigators were not blinded to group allocation. In validation, the model predicted ophthalmopathy progression with 55% to 71% sensitivity and roughly 72% specificity; some twelve predicted patients were CT-confirmed with GO in a median of 6.5 months.

For repertoire sequencing, the TCR beta CDR3 regions were amplified from RNA transcripts. The first round of RT-PCR was done with HTBI primers and the Qiagen OneStep RT-PCR kit, and was followed by a second round of multiplex PCR, then size selection and purification. Libraries were sequenced on an Illumina HiSeq2000 using paired-end 100 bp reads. Per the original workflow: SOAPnuke was used for read processing, and reads with adapters, uncalled bases, a mean Phred below 15, or no exact constant-primer or identifier match were discarded. High-quality paired reads were merged with COPE v1.2.5. Each unique nucleotide sequence was defined as a clonotype, and clonotypes were aligned to IMGT TRB V, D and J references with MiTCR v1.1. Analysis was restricted to V-J combinations with a frequency above 0.0001, which covered 99% to 99.2% of repertoires. A TCR clonal expansion and chaos score per V-J combination was defined as the ratio of F50 clonal expansion to chaos observed in the TCRdist matrix. Welch's t-statistics and random forest were used to reduce features to about 13 V-J combinations, which were fed into a naive Bayes classifier. The Morisita-Horn index was used to measure how similar the thyroid and blood repertoires were. Clones were called with MiXCR by TCRdb after fastp trimmed the public reads at Q25, and only in-frame beta chains were retained. Rows matching on CDR3 protein sequence are summarized as one entry with the most common DNA and genes. TCRdb, not the authors, supplied the V and J calls. The sample table lists approximately 37,000 distinct CDR3 sequences, roughly half of them with a count of one. The leading ten clones occupy less than 20% of the sample.

The TCR originated in an adult man with Graves' ophthalmopathy. This sequence uses TRBV5-1 and TRBJ1-1; TRBD1 is a weak D gene call, 5 bases matching. The sample comprised peripheral blood. The CDR3 in this case is CASSFPGTENTEAFF. The DNA is TGCGCCAGCAGCTTCCCTGGGACCGAGAACACTGAAGCTTTCTTT.